The T cell receptor (beta chain) under discussion was sequenced for a study of T cells in Graves' hyperthyroidism and ophthalmopathy. Findings and limits, study-wide: Most thyroid clonotypes with frequency above 0.001 were detected in blood.

This clonotype was detected many times. Its antigen is currently unknown. V lost 2 bases, J lost 2 bases, and 13 bases lay in between. Per the germline V gene, CDR1 is DFQATT and CDR2 is SNEGSKA (reference sequence). CDR3 size: 14 residues. Diagnostic decisions used clinical symptoms, serum thyroxine and TRAb, thyroid ultrasound and orbital computed tomography. From 9 to 10 ml of fresh peripheral blood, PBMCs were isolated. TCR beta CDR3 region amplification was performed from RNA transcripts. HTBI primers drove first-round RT-PCR of the TCR CDR3. TCRdb fed the multiplex PCR reads into MiXCR, producing one record per CDR3 protein. The profile shows about 480,000 distinct CDR3 sequences, approximately 14% of them singletons.

The sample comprised blood. This sequence was found in a young woman with Graves' hyperthyroidism. The V call is TRBV20-1, the J call TRBJ2-7; no firm D call. CDR3: CSARPWSRTYEQYF. In DNA form, the CDR3 reads TGCAGTGCTAGACCATGGAGTAGAACCTACGAGCAGTACTTC.